Following are 5 T cell receptor beta chains from one sample sequenced in a study of blood T cell repertoires in COVID-19. Assay: immunoSEQ multiplex PCR; the TCRdb copy retains only in-frame clones and omits some. The table records 65,000 to 70,000 clones, approximately 79% of them present only once. Sequencing input: peripheral blood. These receptors were taken from a human donor in a cohort sampled during active COVID-19.

V is TRBV5-1 and J is TRBJ2-2; 8 bases fit TRBD2. This CDR3 has 16 amino acids. Looked up from germline, CDR1 is SGHRS and CDR2 is YFSETQ. V gave up 3 bases and J gave up 6 bases; unmatched junction bases: 10. CDR3 sequence reads: CASSSPGLGGSGELFF. The CDR3 nucleotides read TGCGCCAGCAGCTCTCCGGGACTAGGGGGATCCGGGGAGCTGTTTTTT.

The chain recombines TRBV18 with TRBJ2-5, with D possibly matching TRBD2 (5 bases). In germline, CDR1 is KGHSH, CDR2 LQKENI. This CDR3 is built from 13 residues. The V end was cut by 3 bases, the J end by 5 bases, with 10 bases between. CDR3 coding DNA: TGTGCCAGCTCACCGAGCCCGGGGGAGACCCAGTACTTC. It encodes CASSPSPGETQYF. Together with reference TRBV18 and TRBJ2-5, the CDR3 gives the full variable domain: NAGVMQNPRHLVRRRGQEARLRCSPMKGHSHVYWYRQLPEEGLKFMVYLQKENIIDESGMPKERFSAEFPKEGPSILRIQQVVRGDSAAYFCASSPSPGETQYFGPGTRLLVL.

As DNA, the CDR3 is TGCGCCAGCAGTGAGGGTCTAGCGGGGATGTCCTACAATGAGCAGTTCTTC. As protein: CASSEGLAGMSYNEQFF. The chain links TRBV10-1 to TRBJ2-1; 9 bases match TRBD2. Germline CDR1 WNHNN, CDR2 SYGVQD (reference sequence). The CDR3 sequence is 17 residues long. V lost 2 bases to trimming and J lost 1 base; unmatched junction nucleotides: 6.

The chain employs TRBV12-3 or TRBV12-4 and TRBJ1-2, with a weak D call TRBD1 (5 bases). V was trimmed by 5 bases and J by 4 bases, leaving 11 bases between them. CDR3 size: 13 residues. Here the CDR3 DNA reads TGTGCCAGCAGTCCCCGACAGAGCTATGGCTACACCTTC. It yields the protein CASSPRQSYGYTF.

The chain uses TRBV24-1 and TRBJ1-5; 9 bases match TRBD1. The CDR3 is made up of 16 amino acids. Germline V gives CDR1 KGHDR, CDR2 SFDVKD. V was pared by 3 bases and J by 3 bases, with 5 bases of the junction left unmatched. CDR3 bases: TGTGCCACCAGTGATACAGGGGGCATAAACAATCAGCCCCAGCATTTT. Protein: CATSDTGGINNQPQHF.